This T cell receptor (beta chain) was found in a study of T cell changes during pregnancy in multiple sclerosis. Clones were read by immunoSEQ multiplex PCR, and TCRdb kept only the in-frame ones, dropping some. The data contain 50,000 to 65,000 clones, approximately 91% of them singletons. Germline CDR1 and CDR2: SGHVS and FQNEAQ. The CDR3 has 15 residues. V shed 8 bases, J shed 2 bases, and the junction held 11 bases outside the gene matches. This sequence originates from a female donor with multiple sclerosis, enrolled in a pregnancy study. The chain employs TRBV7-8 and TRBJ2-7; 8 positions match TRBD2. Here the sequenced sample was peripheral blood, taken in the second trimester of pregnancy. The CDR3 DNA reads TGTGCCAGCCAACCCCCACGGGGGGGGGCCTACGAGCAGTACTTC. It specifies CASQPPRGGAYEQYF. The whole variable domain, remainder taken from reference TRBV7-8 and TRBJ2-7, is GAGVSQSPRYKVAKRGQDVALRCDPISGHVSLFWYQQALGQGPEFLTYFQNEAQLDKSGLPSDRFFAERPEGSVSTLKIQRTQQEDSAVYLCASQPPRGGAYEQYFGPGTRLTVT.